The 30 T cell receptor beta chains listed next were all sequenced from one sample in a study of T-cell reconstitution after alpha-beta-depleted transplantation in children. Construction of the TCRbeta library involved unique molecular identifiers. TCRdb reprocessed the PCR reads via MiXCR and lists one record per CDR3 protein. The data show 200,000 to 250,000 distinct CDR3 sequences, about 6.6% seen once. The input for sequencing was PBMCs, taken before TCRalphabeta/CD19-depleted stem cell transplant. The receptor source for this set is a boy between 2 and 10 years old with acute lymphoblastic leukemia, due to receive a stem cell transplant.

The V call is TRBV25-1, the J call TRBJ2-7, with D possibly TRBD2 on 6 matching bases. Trimming shortened V by 7 bases and J by 0 bases, and 10 bases separated the two germline ends. The CDR3 is 13 residues long. CDR1 and CDR2 from the germline V gene are MGHDK and SYGVNS. The CDR3 nucleotides read TGTGCCAGCACTGGGGGGAGCTCCTACGAGCAGTACTTC. This encodes CASTGGSSYEQYF.

The chain recombines TRBV3-1 with TRBJ2-1; 12 positions agree with TRBD2. Germline V gene data show CDR1 as LGHDT and CDR2 as YNNKEL (reference sequence). V shed 7 bases, J shed 9 bases, and the junction held 10 bases outside the gene matches. This CDR3 region has 15 residues. The DNA for the CDR3 is TGTGCCAGCATCCGGACTAGCGGGATACCCCTTGAGCAGTTCTTC. Translation: CASIRTSGIPLEQFF.

This clonotype occurred many times. The chain recombines TRBV15 with TRBJ2-3; D might be TRBD2 (6 bases). Germline-derived CDR1 and CDR2 are LNHNV and YYDKDF (reference sequence). V dropped 2 bases and J dropped 9 bases, with 15 bases sitting between them. There are 14 residues in the CDR3. This CDR3 reads CATSRIAEGGTQYF. In DNA, the CDR3 is TGTGCCACCAGCAGAATAGCGGAGGGCGGGACGCAGTATTTT.

This clonotype was recorded at least ten times. The chain has TRBV12-3 or TRBV12-4 and TRBJ2-1; tentatively, D is TRBD2 (6 bases). V lost 5 bases and J lost 10, with 21 bases in between. The length of the CDR3 is 15 residues. The CDR3 here is CASSVGGAPMGEQFF. In nucleotides, the CDR3 is TGTGCCAGCAGTGTCGGCGGGGCTCCCATGGGAGAGCAGTTCTTC.

In this sample, this clonotype turned up a few times. The rearrangement links TRBV20-1 to TRBJ2-7; no firm D call. The CDR3 is made up of 12 amino acids. The germline gives CDR1 DFQATT, CDR2 SNEGSKA (reference sequence). V dropped 5 bases and J dropped 0 bases, with 8 bases sitting between them. Here the CDR3 DNA reads TGCAGTGCTCCAATATACTCCTACGAGCAGTACTTC. This translates into CSAPIYSYEQYF.

This clonotype was seen many times. The genes are TRBV28 and TRBJ1-1; TRBD1 might be the D (6 bases). V was trimmed by 6 bases and J by 3 bases, leaving 20 bases between them. CDR1 MDHEN and CDR2 SYDVKM come from the germline V gene. The CDR3 loop spans 16 amino acids. In DNA form, the CDR3 reads TGTGCCAGCAGAAGTTGGGGGGGGCGATCGGACACTGAAGCTTTCTTT. Its protein is CASRSWGGRSDTEAFF.

This clonotype was observed at least ten times. This chain joins TRBV9 and TRBJ2-2; TRBD1 matches at 7 bases. There are 14 residues in the CDR3. Unmatched junction bases numbered 3, after V lost 4 bases and J lost 3 bases. Germline values: CDR1 SGDLS, CDR2 YYNGEE. CDR3 bases: TGTGCCAGCAGCATAACAGGGGACACCGGGGAGCTGTTTTTT. Amino acid sequence: CASSITGDTGELFF.

This clonotype was counted at least ten times. V usage is TRBV7-9 and J usage is TRBJ2-7; no clear D. Germline CDR1 reads SEHNR; CDR2 reads FQNEAQ (reference sequence). The ends were cut back, 4 bases at V and 7 bases at J, with 17 bases in the middle. The CDR3 is made up of 14 amino acids. The DNA of the CDR3 is TGTGCCAGCAGCTCTTCGAGTAGATCTGAAGAGCAGTACTTC. This codes for CASSSSSRSEEQYF.

This clonotype was counted at least ten times. The chain links TRBV20-1 to TRBJ2-3; tentatively, D is TRBD2 (6 bases). Per germline, CDR1 DFQATT and CDR2 SNEGSKA (reference sequence). The CDR3 sequence is 14 residues long. Deletions cut 4 bases from V and 2 bases from J, with 13 bases between. The CDR3 coding sequence is TGCAGTGCTATTAAAGCGGGCATCACAGATACGCAGTATTTT. It yields the protein CSAIKAGITDTQYF.

This clonotype was seen repeatedly, ten times or more. The chain combines TRBV27 with TRBJ2-5; possibly TRBD1 for D (5 bases). Per germline, CDR1 MNHEY and CDR2 SMNVEV (reference sequence). This CDR3 is 12 amino acids long. Trimming stripped 6 bases from V and 1 base from J, with 6 bases between. CDR3 amino acids: CASRTAQETQYF. DNA for the CDR3: TGTGCCAGCAGGACAGCCCAAGAGACCCAGTACTTC.

This clonotype was observed many times. The chain recombines TRBV6-5 with TRBJ2-1; TRBD2 is a possible D gene (5 bases). Trimming left V 7 bases short and J 7 bases short, with 17 bases between. The germline V gene has CDR1 MNHEY and CDR2 SVGAGI. The CDR3 has 14 residues. The CDR3: CASTSVPSGNEQFF. The DNA of the CDR3 is TGTGCCAGCACCTCGGTACCGTCGGGGAATGAGCAGTTCTTC.

Many counts were recorded for this clonotype. V and J are TRBV20-1 and TRBJ1-6, with a tentative D call TRBD1 (5 bases). The CDR3 consists of 14 residues. CDR1 DFQATT and CDR2 SNEGSKA come from the germline V gene (reference sequence). V lost 3 bases, J lost 7 bases, and 13 bases lay in between. The CDR3 region is CSASAGRPNSPLHF. The DNA for the CDR3 is TGCAGTGCTAGCGCGGGACGTCCAAATTCACCCCTCCACTTT.

This clonotype was seen ten or more times. This chain joins TRBV6-2 or TRBV6-3 and TRBJ2-2; 7 nucleotides agree with TRBD1. The germline V gene has CDR1 MNHEY and CDR2 SVGEGT. The V segment lost 10 bases and the J segment 0 bases; nucleotides outside the gene matches: 2. The CDR3 contains 13 residues. CDR3 coding DNA: TGTGCCATCGGGACAGCGAACACCGGGGAGCTGTTTTTT. It is translated as CAIGTANTGELFF.

The sample holds a few counts of this clonotype. Lacking the conserved final phenylalanine or tryptophan, this CDR3 likely reflects a read error. J is TRBJ1-5 and V is TRBV7-8; 9 bases agree with TRBD1. The CDR3 has 16 residues. The germline CDR1 and CDR2 sequences are SGHVS and FQNEAQ. The CDR3 sequence: CAISLDRGMTNQPQHY. CDR3 DNA: TGTGCCATCAGCTTGGACAGGGGAATGACGAATCAGCCCCAGCATTAT.

This clonotype was counted only a few times. V is TRBV28 and J is TRBJ2-5; a weak D match, TRBD1 (5 bases). The CDR3 totals 14 residues. Germline CDR1 is MDHEN and CDR2 is SYDVKM. Trimming took off 4 bases at V and 2 bases at J, with 11 bases between the two ends. CDR3 sequence (DNA): TGTGCCAGCAGTTCAGGCGACAGACAAGAGACCCAGTACTTC. Translating it yields CASSSGDRQETQYF.

Many counts were recorded for this clonotype. The chain carries TRBV20-1 and TRBJ2-7; 12 bases align to TRBD1. CDR1 is DFQATT and CDR2 is SNEGSKA in the germline V gene (reference sequence). CDR3 size: 14 residues. V dropped 3 bases and J dropped 5; count of bases not matched to a gene: 5. The CDR3 sequence: CSASQGQGAHEQYF. The CDR3 nucleotides are TGCAGTGCTAGTCAGGGACAGGGGGCCCACGAGCAGTACTTC.

The chain employs TRBV7-2 and TRBJ2-3, with 11 bases lining up with TRBD2. V lost 1 base to trimming and J lost 6 bases; unmatched junction nucleotides: 6. Germline V lookup: CDR1 SGHTA, CDR2 FQGNSA. This CDR3 is 16 amino acids long. The CDR3 DNA reads TGTGCCAGCAGCTTAGATGGTAGCGGGAGGGGTGATACGCAGTATTTT. It encodes CASSLDGSGRGDTQYF.

This clonotype showed up many times. This chain uses TRBV7-9 with TRBJ2-7, with 8 bases lining up with TRBD2. This CDR3 has 17 residues. The ends lost 2 bases at V and 0 bases at J; junction bases unmatched: 9. Germline CDR1 SEHNR, CDR2 FQNEAQ (reference sequence). Here the CDR3 reads CASSLPHFGTSSYEQYF. The DNA for the CDR3 is TGTGCCAGCAGCTTACCTCATTTTGGGACTAGCTCCTACGAGCAGTACTTC.

This clonotype was counted ten times or more. The chain combines TRBV15 with TRBJ1-4; possibly TRBD1 for D (6 bases). Germline CDR1 reads LNHNV; CDR2 reads YYDKDF (reference sequence). Trimming stripped 5 bases from V and 6 bases from J, with 13 bases between. The CDR3 has 14 amino acids. This CDR3 is CATSEQGFDEKLFF. In DNA form, the CDR3 reads TGTGCCACCAGCGAACAGGGTTTTGATGAAAAACTGTTTTTT. The whole variable domain, filled in from reference TRBV15 and TRBJ1-4, reads DAMVIQNPRYQVTQFGKPVTLSCSQTLNHNVMYWYQQKSSQAPKLLFHYYDKDFNNEADTPDNFQSRRPNTSFCFLDIRSPGLGDTAMYLCATSEQGFDEKLFFGSGTQLSVL.

The table lists this clonotype with many counts. The gene calls are TRBV2 and TRBJ1-2; 7 bases are a match to TRBD1. Germline CDR1 and CDR2: SNHLY and FYNNEI. The CDR3 is made up of 14 amino acids. After removal of 6 bases from V and 4 bases from J, the junction contained 8 bases not matched to a gene. CDR3 sequence (DNA): TGTGCCAGCAGGACTACCGGGACAGTCTATGGCTACACCTTC. This codes for CASRTTGTVYGYTF.

This clonotype was detected many times. CDR3 sequence (DNA): TGTGCCAGCAGCCTTCAAGCGGGGGCTGGGGAGACCCAGTACTTC. Translation: CASSLQAGAGETQYF. This chain uses TRBV7-2 with TRBJ2-5, with 8 bases matching TRBD2. The CDR3 sequence is 15 residues long. Germline V gene data show CDR1 as SGHTA and CDR2 as FQGNSA. V trimming: 5 bases; J trimming: 5 bases; junction bases outside the gene matches: 10.

This clonotype has just a few counts. This chain joins TRBV7-9 and TRBJ2-5, with D maybe TRBD2 (6 bases). Germline-derived CDR1 and CDR2 are SEHNR and FQNEAQ (reference sequence). V lost 5 bases, J lost 5 bases, and 9 bases lay in between. This CDR3 comprises 12 residues. The CDR3 loop is CASSDGGETQYF. The CDR3 DNA reads as TGTGCCAGCAGCGACGGGGGTGAGACCCAGTACTTC.

This clonotype showed up many times. The chain combines TRBV5-1 with TRBJ2-5; D remains unclear. V lost 1 base and J 5 bases, leaving 9 bases between the germline ends. From germline, CDR1 is SGHRS and CDR2 YFSETQ. The CDR3 has 13 amino acids. CDR3 sequence (DNA): TGCGCCAGCAGCTTGAGGGCGTCGGAGACCCAGTACTTC. This translates into CASSLRASETQYF. The full variable domain, completed using reference TRBV5-1 and TRBJ2-5, is KAGVTQTPRYLIKTRGQQVTLSCSPISGHRSVSWYQQTPGQGLQFLFEYFSETQRNKGNFPGRFSGRQFSNSRSEMNVSTLELGDSALYLCASSLRASETQYFGPGTRLLVL.

This clonotype has ten or more counts. The chain links TRBV7-2 to TRBJ1-1, with D unclear. This CDR3 comprises 16 residues. In germline, CDR1 is SGHTA, CDR2 FQGNSA. Trimming took off 4 bases at V and 1 base at J, with 16 bases between the two ends. CDR3 bases: TGTGCCAGCAGCTCTTCCGCCACAGTTAAGAACACTGAAGCTTTCTTT. Its translation: CASSSSATVKNTEAFF.

The genes are TRBV21-1 and TRBJ2-5; TRBD1, the D gene given by the table, was not confirmed from the DNA. TRBV21-1 counts as a pseudogene. The CDR3 loop spans 15 amino acids. The CDR3 nucleotides are TGTGCCAGCAGCAAAGGTGACAGGGGTAGGAAGACCCTGTACTTC. This translates into CASSKGDRGRKTLYF.

This clonotype has at least ten counts. The chain combines TRBV4-3 with TRBJ2-7; a weak D match, TRBD1 (6 bases). Trimming left V 4 bases short and J 0 bases short, with 16 bases between. Germline lookup yields CDR1 LGHNA and CDR2 YSLEER. The CDR3 is 16 amino acids. The DNA of the CDR3 is TGCGCCAGCAGCCCAGGAGACCGGGACATCTCCTACGAGCAGTACTTC. Encoded protein: CASSPGDRDISYEQYF.

This clonotype was recorded at least ten times. J is TRBJ2-7 and V is TRBV4-3; D call uncertain. V gave up 0 bases and J gave up 1 base, with 13 bases separating them. In germline, CDR1 is LGHNA, CDR2 YSLEER. The CDR3 spans 16 residues. The CDR3 DNA reads as TGCGCCAGCAGCCAAGAGGGCGTAGACGGGTCCTACGAGCAGTACTTC. It translates to CASSQEGVDGSYEQYF.

The chain employs TRBV11-3 and TRBJ2-3; D is perhaps TRBD1 (6 bases). Germline CDR1 is SGHNT and CDR2 is YENEEA. This CDR3 has 17 amino acids. V lost 5 bases and J 3 bases, leaving 21 bases between the germline ends. CDR3 region: CASSRTKDRRRTDTQYF. CDR3 nucleotide sequence: TGTGCCAGCAGCAGAACTAAAGACAGGCGACGGACAGATACGCAGTATTTT.

This clonotype was recorded many times. The rearrangement uses TRBV29-1 and TRBJ2-3, with D tentatively TRBD2 (5 bases). This CDR3 is 13 amino acids long. V was shortened by 5 bases and J by 4 bases, with 13 bases between the two germline ends. From germline, CDR1 is SQVTM and CDR2 ANQGSEA. The CDR3 coding sequence is TGCAGCGTTACACTAGATTTAGCAGATACGCAGTATTTT. This encodes CSVTLDLADTQYF.

On this clonotype itself: A read error may be the cause here, since a much bigger clone is one base away. This chain links TRBV12-3 or TRBV12-4 with TRBJ2-7, with TRBD2 identical over 8 bases. The CDR3 contains 16 residues. CDR3 amino acids: CASSFDGSGRAGEEYF. The CDR3 DNA is TGTGCCAGCAGTTTCGACGGTTCCGGGAGGGCAGGCGAGGAGTACTTC.